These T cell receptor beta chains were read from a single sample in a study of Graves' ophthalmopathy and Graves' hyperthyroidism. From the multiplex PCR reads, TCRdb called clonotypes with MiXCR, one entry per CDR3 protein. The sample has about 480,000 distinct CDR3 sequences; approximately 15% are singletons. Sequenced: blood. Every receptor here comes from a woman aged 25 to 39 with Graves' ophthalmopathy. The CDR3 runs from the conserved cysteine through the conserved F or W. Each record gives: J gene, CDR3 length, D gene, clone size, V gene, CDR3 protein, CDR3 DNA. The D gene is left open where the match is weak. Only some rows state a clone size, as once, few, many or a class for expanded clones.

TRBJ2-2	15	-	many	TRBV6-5	CASRSGLANTGELFF	TGTGCCAGCAGATCGGGACTCGCGAACACCGGGGAGCTGTTTTTT
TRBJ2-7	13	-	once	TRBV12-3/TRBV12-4	CASSRVGLYEQYF	TGTGCCAGCAGCCGTGTGGGGCTGTACGAGCAGTACTTC
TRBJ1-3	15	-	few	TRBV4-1	CASMDIRNSGNTIYF	TGCGCCAGCATGGACATCAGAAACTCTGGAAACACCATATATTTT
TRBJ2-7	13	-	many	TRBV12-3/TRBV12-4	CASSFLRLNEQYF	TGTGCCAGCAGTTTCCTCAGGTTGAACGAGCAGTACTTC
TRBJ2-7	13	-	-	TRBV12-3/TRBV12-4	CASTLSGAYEQYF	TGTGCCAGTACCCTCTCGGGGGCCTACGAGCAGTACTTC
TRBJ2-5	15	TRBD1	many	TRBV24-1	CATSDVTRGQGTQYF	TGTGCCACCAGTGACGTGACGAGGGGGCAAGGGACCCAGTACTTC
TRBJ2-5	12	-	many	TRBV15	CATSTVRETQYF	TGTGCCACCAGCACTGTAAGGGAGACCCAGTACTTC
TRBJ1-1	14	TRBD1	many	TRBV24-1	CATSDHRDRSEAFF	TGTGCCACCAGTGATCACCGGGACAGGAGTGAAGCTTTCTTT
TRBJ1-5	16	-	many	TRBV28	CASRSDGWENNQPQHF	TGTGCCAGCAGGTCGGACGGCTGGGAAAACAATCAGCCTCAGCATTTT
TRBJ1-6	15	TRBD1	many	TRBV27	CASSWDSISNSPLHF	TGTGCCAGCAGTTGGGACAGTATATCTAATTCACCCCTCCACTTT
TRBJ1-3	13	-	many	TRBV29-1	CSVTTPRRDTIYF	TGCAGCGTTACAACGCCAAGGCGGGACACCATATATTTT
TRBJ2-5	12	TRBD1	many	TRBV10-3	CATGQAGETQYF	TGTGCCACCGGACAGGCCGGGGAGACCCAGTACTTC
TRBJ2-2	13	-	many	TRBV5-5	CASSPGVSGELFF	TGTGCCAGCAGCCCGGGGGTTTCCGGGGAGCTGTTTTTT
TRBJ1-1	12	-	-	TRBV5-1	CASSGQSPEAFF	TGCGCCAGCAGCGGACAGAGTCCTGAAGCTTTCTTT
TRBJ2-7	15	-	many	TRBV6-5	CASSPTPGHTREQYF	TGTGCCAGCAGTCCTACTCCGGGCCATACGCGGGAGCAGTACTTC
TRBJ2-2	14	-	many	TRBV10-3	CAIRRVTNTGELFF	TGTGCCATCAGGAGGGTAACGAACACCGGGGAGCTGTTTTTT
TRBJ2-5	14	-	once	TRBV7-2	CASSLAAGQETEYF	TGTGCCAGCAGCTTAGCGGCAGGGCAAGAGACCGAGTACTTC
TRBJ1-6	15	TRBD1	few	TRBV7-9	CASSLGTGVGSPLHF	TGTGCCAGCAGCTTGGGGACAGGGGTGGGGTCACCCCTCCACTTT
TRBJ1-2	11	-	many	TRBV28	CASLGDGRYTF	TGTGCCAGCTTGGGGGACGGTCGGTACACCTTC
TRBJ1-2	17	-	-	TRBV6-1	CASSAPNQRVSTRGYTF	TGTGCCAGCAGTGCCCCTAATCAAAGGGTGTCAACACGGGGCTACACCTTC
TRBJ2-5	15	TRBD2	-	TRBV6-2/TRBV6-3	CASSVRAGGRETRYF	TGTGCCAGCAGCGTAAGAGCGGGAGGGCGGGAGACCCGGTACTTC
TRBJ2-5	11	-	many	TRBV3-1	CASSQVETQYF	TGTGCCAGCAGCCAAGTCGAGACCCAGTACTTC
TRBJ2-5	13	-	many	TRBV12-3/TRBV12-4	CASSFWTPGTQYF	TGTGCCAGCAGTTTTTGGACTCCCGGGACCCAGTACTTC
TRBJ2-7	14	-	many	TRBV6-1	CASSEGQIAYEQYF	TGTGCCAGCAGTGAAGGCCAAATCGCCTACGAGCAGTACTTC
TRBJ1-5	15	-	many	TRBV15	CATSRDWISNQPQHF	TGTGCCACCAGCAGAGACTGGATTAGCAATCAGCCCCAGCATTTT
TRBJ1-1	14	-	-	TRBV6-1	CASSTISGGTEAFF	TGTGCCAGCAGTACAATTTCTGGGGGGACTGAAGCTTTCTTT
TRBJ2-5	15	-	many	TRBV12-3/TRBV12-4	CASSSGPGYQETQYF	TGTGCCAGCAGTTCGGGACCTGGTTACCAAGAGACCCAGTACTTC